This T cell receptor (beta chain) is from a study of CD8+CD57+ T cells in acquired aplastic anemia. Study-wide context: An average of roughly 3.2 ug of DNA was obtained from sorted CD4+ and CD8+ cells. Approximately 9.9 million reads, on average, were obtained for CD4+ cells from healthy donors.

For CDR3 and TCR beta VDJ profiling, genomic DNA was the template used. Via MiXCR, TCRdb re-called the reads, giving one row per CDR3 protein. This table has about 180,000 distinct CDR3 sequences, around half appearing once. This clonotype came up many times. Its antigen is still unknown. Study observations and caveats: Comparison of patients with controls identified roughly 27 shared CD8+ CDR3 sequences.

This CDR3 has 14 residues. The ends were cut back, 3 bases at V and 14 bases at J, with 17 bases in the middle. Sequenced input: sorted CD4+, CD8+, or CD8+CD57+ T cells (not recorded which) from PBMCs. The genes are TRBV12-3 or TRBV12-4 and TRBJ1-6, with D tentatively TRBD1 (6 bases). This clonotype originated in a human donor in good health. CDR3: CASSFSGGFTALHF. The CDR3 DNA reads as TGTGCCAGCAGTTTCAGCGGGGGCTTCACGGCCCTCCACTTT.